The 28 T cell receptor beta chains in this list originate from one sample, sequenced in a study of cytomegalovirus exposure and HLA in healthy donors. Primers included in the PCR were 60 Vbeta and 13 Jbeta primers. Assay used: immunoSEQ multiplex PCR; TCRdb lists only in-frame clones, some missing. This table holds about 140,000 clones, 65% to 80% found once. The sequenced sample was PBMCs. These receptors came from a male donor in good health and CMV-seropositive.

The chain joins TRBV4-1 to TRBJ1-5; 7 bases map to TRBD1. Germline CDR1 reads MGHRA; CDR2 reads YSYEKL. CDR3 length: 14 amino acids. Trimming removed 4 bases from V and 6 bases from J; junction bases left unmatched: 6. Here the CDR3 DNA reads TGCGCCAGCAGCCCCGACAGGGTGACTCAGCCCCAGCATTTT. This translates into CASSPDRVTQPQHF.

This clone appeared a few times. This chain's CDR3 is CASSLYRDRGRETQYF. DNA for the CDR3: TGTGCCAGCAGCTTGTACAGGGACAGGGGCAGGGAGACCCAGTACTTC. The chain joins TRBV7-6 to TRBJ2-5; 10 bases align to TRBD1. This CDR3 spans 16 amino acids. The germline V gene has CDR1 SGHVS and CDR2 FNYEAQ. V shed 3 bases and J 5 bases; nucleotides not matched to a gene: 9.

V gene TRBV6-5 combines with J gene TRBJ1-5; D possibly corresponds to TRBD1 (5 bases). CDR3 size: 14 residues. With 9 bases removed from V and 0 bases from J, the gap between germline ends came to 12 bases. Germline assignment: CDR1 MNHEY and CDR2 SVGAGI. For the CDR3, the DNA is TGTGCCAGTACGGGACTCCTTAGCAATCAGCCCCAGCATTTT. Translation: CASTGLLSNQPQHF.

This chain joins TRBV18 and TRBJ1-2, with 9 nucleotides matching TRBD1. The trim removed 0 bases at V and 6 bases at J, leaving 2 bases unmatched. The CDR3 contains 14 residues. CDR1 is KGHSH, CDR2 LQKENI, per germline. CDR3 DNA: TGTGCCAGCTCACCACCGTGGGACAGGGATGGCTACACCTTC. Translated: CASSPPWDRDGYTF.

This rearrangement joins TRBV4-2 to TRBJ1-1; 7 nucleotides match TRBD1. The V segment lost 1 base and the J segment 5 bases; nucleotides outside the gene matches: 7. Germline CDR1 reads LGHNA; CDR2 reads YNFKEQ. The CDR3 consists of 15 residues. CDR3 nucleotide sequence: TGTGCCAGCAGCCAAGGAGGGGGCGAGAGGACTGAAGCTTTCTTT. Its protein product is CASSQGGGERTEAFF.

The CDR3 is CATSRDLTGGEAFF. CDR3 sequence (DNA): TGTGCCACCAGCAGAGATCTCACAGGGGGTGAAGCTTTCTTT. The gene calls are TRBV15 and TRBJ1-1; 8 bases line up with TRBD1. From germline, CDR1 is LNHNV and CDR2 YYDKDF (reference sequence). The CDR3 has 14 amino acids. With V trimmed by 0 bases and J by 7 bases, 4 bases remained unmatched.

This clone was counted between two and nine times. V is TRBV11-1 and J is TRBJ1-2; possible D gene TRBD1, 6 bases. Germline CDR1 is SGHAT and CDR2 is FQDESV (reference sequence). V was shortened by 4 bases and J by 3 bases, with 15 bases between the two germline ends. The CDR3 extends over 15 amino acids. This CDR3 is CASSSYTGIDYGYTF. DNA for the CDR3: TGTGCCAGCAGCTCCTATACAGGGATTGACTATGGCTACACCTTC.

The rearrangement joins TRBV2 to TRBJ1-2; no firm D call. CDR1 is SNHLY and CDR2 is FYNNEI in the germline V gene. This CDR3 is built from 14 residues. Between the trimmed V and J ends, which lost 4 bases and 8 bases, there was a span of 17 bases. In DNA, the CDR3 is TGTGCCAGCAGTGCCGTCAGGCAATCGGGAGGCTACACCTTC. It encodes CASSAVRQSGGYTF.

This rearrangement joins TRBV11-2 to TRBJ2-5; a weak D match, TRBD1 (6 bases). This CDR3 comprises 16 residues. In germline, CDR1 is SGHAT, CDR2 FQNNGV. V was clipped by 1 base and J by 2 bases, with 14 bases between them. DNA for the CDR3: TGTGCCAGCAGCTTAGTTACAGGGCTCGTACAAGAGACCCAGTACTTC. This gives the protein CASSLVTGLVQETQYF.

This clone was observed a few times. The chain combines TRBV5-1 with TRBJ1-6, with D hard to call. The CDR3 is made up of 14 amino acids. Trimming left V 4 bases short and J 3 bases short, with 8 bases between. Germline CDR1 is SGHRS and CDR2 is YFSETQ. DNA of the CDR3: TGCGCCAGCAGCGAGCAGGTCTATAATTCACCCCTCCACTTT. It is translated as CASSEQVYNSPLHF.

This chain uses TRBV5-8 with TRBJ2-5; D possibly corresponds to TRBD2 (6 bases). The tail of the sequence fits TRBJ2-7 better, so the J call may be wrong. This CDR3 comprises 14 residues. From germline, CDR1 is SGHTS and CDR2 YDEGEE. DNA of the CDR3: TGTGCCAGCAGCTTTGGGGGGTCATCCTACGAGCAGTACTTC. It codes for CASSFGGSSYEQYF.

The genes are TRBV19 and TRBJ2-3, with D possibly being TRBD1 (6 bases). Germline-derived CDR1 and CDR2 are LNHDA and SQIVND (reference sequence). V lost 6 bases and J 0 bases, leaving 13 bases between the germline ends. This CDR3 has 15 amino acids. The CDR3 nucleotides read TGTGCCAGTAGAACCGACAGGTACAGCACAGATACGCAGTATTTT. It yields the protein CASRTDRYSTDTQYF.

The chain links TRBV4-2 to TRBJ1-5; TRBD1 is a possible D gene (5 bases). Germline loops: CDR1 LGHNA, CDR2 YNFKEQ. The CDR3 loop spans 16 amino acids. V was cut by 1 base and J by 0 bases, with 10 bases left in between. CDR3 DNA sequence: TGTGCCAGCAGCCAAGTTCAGGGCCTTAGCAATCAGCCCCAGCATTTT. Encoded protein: CASSQVQGLSNQPQHF.

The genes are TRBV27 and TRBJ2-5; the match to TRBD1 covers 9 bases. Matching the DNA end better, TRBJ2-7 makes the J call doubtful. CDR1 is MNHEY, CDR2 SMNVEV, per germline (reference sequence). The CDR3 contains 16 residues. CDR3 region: CASSPGQGKGIYEQYF. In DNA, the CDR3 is TGTGCCAGCAGTCCGGGACAGGGTAAGGGCATATACGAGCAGTACTTC.

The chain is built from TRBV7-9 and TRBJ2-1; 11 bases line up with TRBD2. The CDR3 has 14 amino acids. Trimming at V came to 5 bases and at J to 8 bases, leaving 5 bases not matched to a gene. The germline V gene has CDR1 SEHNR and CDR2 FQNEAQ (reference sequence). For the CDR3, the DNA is TGTGCCAGCAGCCCTAGCGGGGGGTTACATGAGCAGTTCTTC. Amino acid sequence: CASSPSGGLHEQFF.

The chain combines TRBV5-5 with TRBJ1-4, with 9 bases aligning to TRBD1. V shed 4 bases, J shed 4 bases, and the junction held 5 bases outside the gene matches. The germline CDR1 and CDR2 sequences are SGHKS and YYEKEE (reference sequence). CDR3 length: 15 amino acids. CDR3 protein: CASSTWTGVNEKLFF. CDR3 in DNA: TGTGCCAGCAGCACATGGACAGGGGTTAATGAAAAACTGTTTTTT.

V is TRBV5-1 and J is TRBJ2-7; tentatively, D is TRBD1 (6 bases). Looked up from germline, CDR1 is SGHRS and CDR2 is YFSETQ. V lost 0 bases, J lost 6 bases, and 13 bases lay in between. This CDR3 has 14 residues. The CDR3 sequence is CASSLGTVFSEQYF. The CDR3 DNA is TGCGCCAGCAGCTTGGGGACAGTATTTTCCGAGCAGTACTTC. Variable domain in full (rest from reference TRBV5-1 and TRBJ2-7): KAGVTQTPRYLIKTRGQQVTLSCSPISGHRSVSWYQQTPGQGLQFLFEYFSETQRNKGNFPGRFSGRQFSNSRSEMNVSTLELGDSALYLCASSLGTVFSEQYFGPGTRLTVT.

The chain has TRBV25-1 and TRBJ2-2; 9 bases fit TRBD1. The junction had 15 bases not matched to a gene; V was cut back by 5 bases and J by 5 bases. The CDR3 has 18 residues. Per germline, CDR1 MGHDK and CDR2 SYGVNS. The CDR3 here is CASSPRLTGGYGTGELFF. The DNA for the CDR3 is TGTGCCAGCAGTCCACGCCTCACAGGGGGCTATGGGACCGGGGAGCTGTTTTTT.

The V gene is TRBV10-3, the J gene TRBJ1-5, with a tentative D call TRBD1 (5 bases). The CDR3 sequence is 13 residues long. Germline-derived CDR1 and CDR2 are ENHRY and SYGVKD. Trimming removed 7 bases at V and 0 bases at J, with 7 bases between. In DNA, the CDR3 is TGTGCCATCACGGGGGATAGCAATCAGCCCCAGCATTTT. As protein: CAITGDSNQPQHF.

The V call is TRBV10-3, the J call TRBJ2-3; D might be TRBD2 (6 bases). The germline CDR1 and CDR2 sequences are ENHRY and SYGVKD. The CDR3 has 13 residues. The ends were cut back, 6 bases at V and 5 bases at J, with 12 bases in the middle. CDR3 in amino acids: CAIRGGDEDTQYF. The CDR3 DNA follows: TGTGCCATCAGGGGCGGGGATGAAGATACGCAGTATTTT.

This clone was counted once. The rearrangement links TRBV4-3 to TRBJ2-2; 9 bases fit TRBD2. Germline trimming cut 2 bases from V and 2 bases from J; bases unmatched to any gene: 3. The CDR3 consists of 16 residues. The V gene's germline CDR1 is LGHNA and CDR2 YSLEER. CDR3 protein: CASSQLSGRNTGELFF. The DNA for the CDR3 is TGCGCCAGCAGCCAACTTAGCGGGAGAAACACCGGGGAGCTGTTTTTT.

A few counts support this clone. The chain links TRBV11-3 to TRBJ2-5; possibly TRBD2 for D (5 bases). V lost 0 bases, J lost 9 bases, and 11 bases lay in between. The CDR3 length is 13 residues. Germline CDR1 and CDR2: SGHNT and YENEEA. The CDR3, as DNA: TGTGCCAGCAGCTTAGACCGAGGGTCAGCCCAGTACTTC. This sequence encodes CASSLDRGSAQYF. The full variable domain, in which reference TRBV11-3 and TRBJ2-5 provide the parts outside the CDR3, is EAGVVQSPRYKIIEKKQPVAFWCNPISGHNTLYWYLQNLGQGPELLIRYENEEAVDDSQLPKDRFSAERLKGVDSTLKIQPAELGDSAVYLCASSLDRGSAQYFGPGTRLLVL.

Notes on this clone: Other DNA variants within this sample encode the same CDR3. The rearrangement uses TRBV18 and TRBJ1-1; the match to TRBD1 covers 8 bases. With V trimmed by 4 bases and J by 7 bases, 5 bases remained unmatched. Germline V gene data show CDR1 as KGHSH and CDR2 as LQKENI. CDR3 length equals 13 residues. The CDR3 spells CASSRPGTGEAFF. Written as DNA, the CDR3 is TGTGCCAGCTCACGTCCTGGGACAGGTGAAGCTTTCTTT. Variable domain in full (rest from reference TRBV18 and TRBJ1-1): NAGVMQNPRHLVRRRGQEARLRCSPMKGHSHVYWYRQLPEEGLKFMVYLQKENIIDESGMPKERFSAEFPKEGPSILRIQQVVRGDSAAYFCASSRPGTGEAFFGQGTRLTVV.

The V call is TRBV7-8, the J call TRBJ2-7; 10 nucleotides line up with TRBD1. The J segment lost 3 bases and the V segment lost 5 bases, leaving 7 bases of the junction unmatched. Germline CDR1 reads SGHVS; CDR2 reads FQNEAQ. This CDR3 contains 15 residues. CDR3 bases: TGTGCCAGCAGCACCGAGGACAGGGGGGGCTACGAGCAGTACTTC. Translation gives CASSTEDRGGYEQYF.

The CDR3 region is CAMLAGVGETQYF. CDR3 sequence (DNA): TGTGCCATGCTAGCGGGAGTGGGAGAGACCCAGTACTTC. This rearrangement joins TRBV10-3 to TRBJ2-5, with 10 bases aligning to TRBD2. Germline V gene lookup returns CDR1 ENHRY and CDR2 SYGVKD. V lost 9 bases, J lost 4 bases, and 5 bases stayed unmatched. This CDR3 is 13 amino acids long.

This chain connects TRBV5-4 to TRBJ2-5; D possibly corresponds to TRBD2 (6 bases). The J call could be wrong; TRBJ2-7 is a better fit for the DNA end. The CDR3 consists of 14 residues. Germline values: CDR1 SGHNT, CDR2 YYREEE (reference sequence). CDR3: CASSPLGGIYEQYF. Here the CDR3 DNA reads TGTGCCAGCAGCCCCCTGGGGGGTATCTACGAGCAGTACTTC.

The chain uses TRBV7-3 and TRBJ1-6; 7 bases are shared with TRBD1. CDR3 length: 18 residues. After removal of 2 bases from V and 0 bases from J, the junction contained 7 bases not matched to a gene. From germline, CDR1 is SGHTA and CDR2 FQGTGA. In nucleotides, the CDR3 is TGTGCCAGCAGCTTAGGTAACCGGGACAGCTCCTATAATTCACCCCTCCACTTT. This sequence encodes CASSLGNRDSSYNSPLHF.

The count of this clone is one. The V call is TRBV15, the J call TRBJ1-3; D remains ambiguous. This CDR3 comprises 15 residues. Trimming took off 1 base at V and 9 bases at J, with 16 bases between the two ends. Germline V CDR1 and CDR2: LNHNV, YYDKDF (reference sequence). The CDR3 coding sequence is TGTGCCACCAGCAGAGTTGGGCAAAACGGCGCCACCATATATTTT. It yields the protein CATSRVGQNGATIYF. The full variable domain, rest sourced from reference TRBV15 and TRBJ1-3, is DAMVIQNPRYQVTQFGKPVTLSCSQTLNHNVMYWYQQKSSQAPKLLFHYYDKDFNNEADTPDNFQSRRPNTSFCFLDIRSPGLGDTAMYLCATSRVGQNGATIYFGEGSWLTVV.